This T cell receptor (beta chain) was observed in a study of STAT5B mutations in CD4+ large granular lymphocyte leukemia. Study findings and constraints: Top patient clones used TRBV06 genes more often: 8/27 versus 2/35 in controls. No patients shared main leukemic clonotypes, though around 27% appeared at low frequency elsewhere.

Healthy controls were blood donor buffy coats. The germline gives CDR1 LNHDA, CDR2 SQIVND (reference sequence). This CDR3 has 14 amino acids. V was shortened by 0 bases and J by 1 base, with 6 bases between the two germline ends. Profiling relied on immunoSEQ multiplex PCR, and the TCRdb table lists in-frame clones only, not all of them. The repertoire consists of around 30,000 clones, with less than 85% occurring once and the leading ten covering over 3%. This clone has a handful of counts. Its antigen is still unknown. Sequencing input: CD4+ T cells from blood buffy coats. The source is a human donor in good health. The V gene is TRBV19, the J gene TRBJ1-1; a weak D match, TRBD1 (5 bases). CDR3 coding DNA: TGTGCCAGTAGTATAGATGGACAGAACACTGAAGCTTTCTTT. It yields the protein CASSIDGQNTEAFF.